A selection of T cell receptor beta chains follows, all from one sample in a study of long-term antiretroviral therapy in people with HIV. TCRdb keeps only in-frame clones here, not all; method: immunoSEQ multiplex PCR. Of around 40,000 clones listed, about 88% are singletons. Sequenced material: unsorted PBMCs, taken just before starting antiretroviral therapy. The receptors derive from a woman younger than 30 with HIV. Each CDR3 is given with its conserved first and last residue. A D gene is named only where the DNA matches it firmly. Size is stated for part of the rows, as once, few or many counts, or as a class when the clone is expanded.

clone_size,j_call,v_call,d_call,cdr3_length,cdr3_nt,cdr3_aa
NA,TRBJ1-2,TRBV19,TRBD1,12,TGTGCCAGTAGTTCGGGACAGTATGGCTACACCTTC,CASSSGQYGYTF
NA,TRBJ2-1,TRBV15,NA,17,TGTGCCACCAGCAGGACGGGGGCGTCTCTCTCCTACAATGAGCAGTTCTTC,CATSRTGASLSYNEQFF
NA,TRBJ2-5,TRBV7-2,NA,14,TGTGCCAGCAGCCCGTCGGCCGTCCAAGAGACCCAGTACTTC,CASSPSAVQETQYF
NA,TRBJ2-1,TRBV2,NA,11,TGTGCCAGCACCAGTGCGTATGAGCAGTTCTTC,CASTSAYEQFF
NA,TRBJ2-3,TRBV7-2,NA,14,TGTGCCAGCAGCCATGGATCTCACACAGATACGCAGTATTTT,CASSHGSHTDTQYF
NA,TRBJ2-3,TRBV4-1,TRBD2,17,TGCGCCAGCAGCCAGTTAACTAGCGGGAGGGCCGCAGATACGCAGTATTTT,CASSQLTSGRAADTQYF
NA,TRBJ1-3,TRBV7-8,NA,12,TGTGCCAGCAGCTCTGGGGGAAACACCATATATTTT,CASSSGGNTIYF
NA,TRBJ2-1,TRBV25-1,TRBD2,17,TGTGCCAGCAGTACAGAAGTAGCGGGACGACTCTACAATGAGCAGTTCTTC,CASSTEVAGRLYNEQFF
NA,TRBJ2-5,TRBV29-1,TRBD1,13,TGCAGCGTTCCAGGGGGTATACTAGAGACCCAGTACTTC,CSVPGGILETQYF
NA,TRBJ1-5,TRBV7-9,TRBD1,17,TGTGCCAGCAGCTCCCCCGGGACAGGGGGCGTCAATCAGCCCCAGCATTTT,CASSSPGTGGVNQPQHF
NA,TRBJ2-3,TRBV11-2,NA,14,TGTGCCAGCAGCTTAAATTGGGGCACAGATACGCAGTATTTT,CASSLNWGTDTQYF
NA,TRBJ1-5,TRBV5-8,NA,16,TGTGCCAGCAGCTTACTCGGAATAGGTGGCAATCAGCCCCAGCATTTT,CASSLLGIGGNQPQHF
once,TRBJ2-6,TRBV2,NA,15,TGTGCCAGCAGGGCCCGAGGGGCTGGGGCCAACGTCCTGACTTTC,CASRARGAGANVLTF
NA,TRBJ2-7,TRBV5-1,NA,13,TGCGCCAGCAGCAATGGCCTAGGCAGCGAGCAGTACTTC,CASSNGLGSEQYF
NA,TRBJ1-5,TRBV19,NA,15,TGTGCCAGTAGTAGAGGGCCTCGGGGGAACCAGCCCCAGCATTTT,CASSRGPRGNQPQHF
NA,TRBJ2-1,TRBV5-1,TRBD2,16,TGCGCCAGCAGCTTGGAGGGTAGCGGGAGGATTAATGAGCAGTTCTTC,CASSLEGSGRINEQFF
once,TRBJ2-2,TRBV7-2,TRBD1,16,TGTGCCAGCAGCTTAGGGGGGACAGTTTACACCGGGGAGCTGTTTTTT,CASSLGGTVYTGELFF
NA,TRBJ1-3,TRBV28,NA,13,TGTGCCAGTGGCGTGCGGACTGGAAACACCATATATTTT,CASGVRTGNTIYF
NA,TRBJ2-2,TRBV19,NA,16,TGTGCCAGTAGTATGGGTCGGCGATCGAACACCGGGGAGCTGTTTTTT,CASSMGRRSNTGELFF
NA,TRBJ2-2,TRBV7-2,NA,13,TGTGCCAGCAGCGGACAGAACACCGGGGAGCTGTTTTTT,CASSGQNTGELFF
NA,TRBJ1-2,TRBV28,NA,14,TGTGCCAGCAGTTTTGGTGGCAGAACCTATGGCTACACCTTC,CASSFGGRTYGYTF
NA,TRBJ2-3,TRBV9,NA,14,TGTGCCAGCAGCGTACCAGGGAACACAGATACGCAGTATTTT,CASSVPGNTDTQYF
NA,TRBJ2-2,TRBV25-1,NA,16,TGTGCCAGCAGTGAATCGTACACAGCTTACACCGGGGAGCTGTTTTTT,CASSESYTAYTGELFF
NA,TRBJ2-1,TRBV27,NA,14,TGTGCCAGCAGTTTAGGGGTGTCTTACAATGAGCAGTTCTTC,CASSLGVSYNEQFF
NA,TRBJ2-5,TRBV7-2,NA,13,TGTGCCACCGCCATTTTGGGGGGGGGCGCCCAGTACTTC,CATAILGGGAQYF
NA,TRBJ2-7,TRBV28,NA,13,TGTGCCATCCGACAGGCGGCTGCCTACGAGCAGTACTTC,CAIRQAAAYEQYF
NA,TRBJ2-7,TRBV5-1,NA,11,TGCGCCAGCAGCGGAGAGGGCGAGCAGTACTTC,CASSGEGEQYF
NA,TRBJ2-6,TRBV7-8,TRBD1,19,TGTGCCAGCAGCTTACGGGGCAGGGGGATTAGCTCTGGGGCCAACGTCCTGACTTTC,CASSLRGRGISSGANVLTF
NA,TRBJ2-5,TRBV4-2,NA,13,TGTGCCAGCAGCCAAGACGGTTTCGAGACCCAGTACTTC,CASSQDGFETQYF
NA,TRBJ2-5,TRBV25-1,NA,14,TGTGCCAGCAGTTGGGGTAACAACCAAGAGACCCAGTACTTC,CASSWGNNQETQYF
few,TRBJ1-2,TRBV10-3,NA,16,TGTGCCATTCCCGCCCCAAGTCGGGCTGCAGAGCATGGCTACACCTTC,CAIPAPSRAAEHGYTF
NA,TRBJ1-2,TRBV5-1,NA,15,TGCGCCAGCAGCCCCAACGGTGTCGCCGACTATGGCTACACCTTC,CASSPNGVADYGYTF
NA,TRBJ1-1,TRBV19,NA,13,TGTGCCAGTAGTACGTTAGCTAGCGCTGAAGCTTTCTTT,CASSTLASAEAFF
NA,TRBJ1-1,TRBV6-5,NA,13,TGTGCCAGCGGGGCCCGTGGGGACACTGAAGCTTTCTTT,CASGARGDTEAFF
NA,TRBJ2-7,TRBV11-2,NA,13,TGTGCCAGCAGTTTCCCGACGGAATACGAGCAGTACTTC,CASSFPTEYEQYF
NA,TRBJ2-7,TRBV5-5,TRBD2,15,TGTGCCAGCAGCTTGGCCCAGCGGGAGACCTACGAGCAGTACTTC,CASSLAQRETYEQYF
NA,TRBJ2-3,TRBV11-3,NA,15,TGTGCCAGCAGCTTAGTCGAGATAGCGGAAGATACGCAGTATTTT,CASSLVEIAEDTQYF
NA,TRBJ2-5,TRBV1,NA,17,TGCACCAGCAGCCAAGATGATCAACTAGCGGACCAAGAGACCCAGTACTTC,CTSSQDDQLADQETQYF